The 30 T cell receptor beta chains below all came from one sample that was sequenced in a study of response to subunit inactivated influenza vaccine. TCRdb processed the RT-PCR reads anew with MiXCR; each CDR3 protein has one entry. This table has hundreds of thousands of distinct CDR3 sequences, about 25% appearing once. The specimen was CD4+ T cells sorted from PBMCs, collected less than 6 days after vaccination. These receptors were collected from a man aged 50-59 years who received an inactivated influenza vaccine.

This clonotype was found a few times. This chain joins TRBV29-1 and TRBJ2-3, with TRBD1 as a possible D gene (6 bases). CDR1 is SQVTM and CDR2 is ANQGSEA in the germline V gene. This CDR3 spans 13 amino acids. Trimming shortened V by 2 bases and J by 6 bases, and 12 bases separated the two germline ends. CDR3 bases: TGCAGCGTTGAAAGGAACAGGGAGGATACGCAGTATTTT. Protein product: CSVERNREDTQYF.

This chain joins TRBV20-1 and TRBJ2-5; D is uncertain. The germline V gene encodes CDR1 DFQATT and CDR2 SNEGSKA (reference sequence). Deletions cut 3 bases from V and 5 bases from J, with 16 bases between. The CDR3 totals 14 residues. The CDR3 region is CSARYAPHGETQYF. CDR3 nucleotide sequence: TGCAGTGCTAGGTACGCACCACACGGCGAGACCCAGTACTTC.

This clonotype was detected many times. This chain uses TRBV5-1 with TRBJ1-1; TRBD1 matches at 9 bases. Looked up from germline, CDR1 is SGHRS and CDR2 is YFSETQ. The ends lost 2 bases at V and 1 base at J; junction bases unmatched: 0. CDR3 length: 14 residues. The CDR3 DNA follows: TGCGCCAGCAGCTTACAGGGGGCGAACACTGAAGCTTTCTTT. Its protein is CASSLQGANTEAFF. Supplemented by reference TRBV5-1 and TRBJ1-1, the full variable domain reads KAGVTQTPRYLIKTRGQQVTLSCSPISGHRSVSWYQQTPGQGLQFLFEYFSETQRNKGNFPGRFSGRQFSNSRSEMNVSTLELGDSALYLCASSLQGANTEAFFGQGTRLTVV.

The genes are TRBV20-1 and TRBJ2-3; 9 nucleotides line up with TRBD1. There are 15 residues in the CDR3. The trim removed 1 base at V and 6 bases at J, leaving 8 bases unmatched. CDR1 and CDR2 (germline): DFQATT, SNEGSKA (reference sequence). The chain's CDR3 is CSARGKQGAEDTQYF. The CDR3 DNA is TGCAGTGCTAGAGGAAAACAGGGGGCGGAGGATACGCAGTATTTT.

The V call is TRBV19, the J call TRBJ2-1; D uncertain. The CDR3 runs to 12 residues. Germline-derived CDR1 and CDR2 are LNHDA and SQIVND (reference sequence). V was clipped by 3 bases and J by 8 bases, with 8 bases between them. CDR3 protein: CASSITWDEQFF. The CDR3 DNA reads TGTGCCAGTAGTATCACATGGGATGAGCAGTTCTTC.

The chain couples TRBV6-2 or TRBV6-3 to TRBJ2-2; D is possibly TRBD1 (6 bases). V dropped 8 bases and J dropped 5 bases, with 15 bases sitting between them. Germline lookup yields CDR1 MNHEY and CDR2 SVGEGT. This CDR3 contains 14 residues. The CDR3 DNA reads as TGTGCCAGCTCCGGGACATTCACGACCGGGGAGCTGTTTTTT. It is translated as CASSGTFTTGELFF.

This clonotype was counted between two and nine times. V usage is TRBV7-2 and J usage is TRBJ2-1; 11 nucleotides agree with TRBD1. This CDR3 spans 16 amino acids. CDR1 is SGHTA and CDR2 is FQGNSA in the germline V gene. With V trimmed by 6 bases and J by 5 bases, 9 bases remained unmatched. CDR3 sequence reads: CASSVSRDRGNNEQFF. Written as DNA, the CDR3 is TGTGCCAGCAGTGTAAGCCGGGACAGGGGGAACAATGAGCAGTTCTTC.

This clonotype showed up just a few times. J is TRBJ2-2 and V is TRBV4-1, with D tentatively TRBD1 (6 bases). The CDR3 sequence is 16 residues long. CDR1 and CDR2 (germline): MGHRA, YSYEKL. V lost 8 bases to trimming and J lost 6 bases, with 22 bases between them. The CDR3 here is CASRSQGRRNSGELFF. Written as DNA, the CDR3 is TGCGCCAGCCGAAGTCAGGGGAGAAGAAACTCCGGGGAGCTGTTTTTT.

V gene TRBV28 combines with J gene TRBJ2-7; TRBD1 aligns across 7 bases. Unmatched junction bases numbered 6, after V lost 1 base and J lost 6 bases. Germline V gives CDR1 MDHEN, CDR2 SYDVKM. The CDR3 loop spans 14 amino acids. DNA for the CDR3: TGTGCCAGCAGTTTATTGGCAGGGGGAGCCGAGCAGTACTTC. As protein: CASSLLAGGAEQYF.

This clonotype was observed a handful of times. CDR3 region: CASSSQGLKQFF. DNA of the CDR3: TGTGCCAGCAGCTCCCAGGGGCTTAAGCAGTTCTTC. The chain couples TRBV7-2 to TRBJ2-1; D perhaps matches TRBD1 (6 bases). The CDR3 covers 12 residues. The germline gives CDR1 SGHTA, CDR2 FQGNSA. V shed 4 bases and J shed 11 bases, with 12 bases lying between them.

The genes are TRBV5-1 and TRBJ2-7, with a possible D match to TRBD2 (5 bases). Germline CDR1 and CDR2: SGHRS and YFSETQ. Trimming pared 0 bases from V and 2 bases from J, leaving 6 bases between. This CDR3 has 13 residues. This CDR3 is CASSLVGTYEQYF. The CDR3 DNA sequence: TGCGCCAGCAGCTTGGTCGGGACCTACGAGCAGTACTTC.

V usage is TRBV27 and J usage is TRBJ2-2; D is uncertain. Germline CDR1 and CDR2: MNHEY and SMNVEV (reference sequence). The CDR3 loop spans 15 amino acids. Trimming removed 6 bases from V and 5 bases from J, with 16 bases in between. The CDR3 loop reads CASSYHPDGTGELFF. CDR3 coding DNA: TGTGCCAGCAGCTACCACCCGGACGGGACCGGGGAGCTGTTTTTT.

The V call is TRBV20-1, the J call TRBJ2-1, with 8 bases matching TRBD2. Germline CDR1 is DFQATT and CDR2 is SNEGSKA (reference sequence). Unmatched junction bases numbered 9, after V lost 7 bases and J lost 1 base. CDR3 length: 15 amino acids. CDR3 loop: CSVGESGGSYNEQFF. CDR3 DNA sequence: TGCAGTGTAGGAGAATCGGGAGGGTCCTACAATGAGCAGTTCTTC.

A few counts support this clonotype. The chain uses TRBV4-2 and TRBJ2-4; D is possibly TRBD1 or TRBD2 (5 bases each). V was shortened by 3 bases and J by 1 base, with 7 bases between the two germline ends. The CDR3 extends over 14 amino acids. CDR1 and CDR2 from the germline V gene are LGHNA and YNFKEQ. In DNA, the CDR3 is TGTGCCAGCAGCCAGGGGGACGCCAAAAACATTCAGTACTTC. Its protein product is CASSQGDAKNIQYF.

The chain combines TRBV5-4 with TRBJ2-1, with no clear D. Deletions cut 1 base from V and 8 bases from J, with 13 bases between. The CDR3 length is 14 residues. Germline loops: CDR1 SGHNT, CDR2 YYREEE (reference sequence). The CDR3 spells CASSLSLEDYEQFF. CDR3 in DNA: TGTGCCAGCAGCTTGAGTCTAGAGGATTATGAGCAGTTCTTC.

This clonotype was found a few times. The J gene is TRBJ1-5, the V gene TRBV20-1; D is perhaps TRBD1 (5 bases). CDR1 is DFQATT and CDR2 is SNEGSKA in the germline V gene (reference sequence). The CDR3 extends over 14 amino acids. Trimming left V 3 bases short and J 4 bases short, with 13 bases between. CDR3 sequence: CSASGGSGNQPQHF. DNA for the CDR3: TGCAGTGCTAGTGGGGGTTCTGGGAATCAGCCCCAGCATTTT.

This sequence joins TRBV5-1 and TRBJ2-3, with 7 positions matching TRBD2. CDR3 length: 14 residues. Looked up from germline, CDR1 is SGHRS and CDR2 is YFSETQ. The V segment lost 2 bases and the J segment 6 bases; nucleotides outside the gene matches: 6. DNA of the CDR3: TGCGCCAGCAGCTTAGCGAGCGGGGAGGATACGCAGTATTTT. Translating it yields CASSLASGEDTQYF.

In this sample, this clonotype turned up many times. The V and J genes are TRBV7-2 and TRBJ1-6; D ambiguous. This CDR3 has 16 residues. The germline CDR1 and CDR2 sequences are SGHTA and FQGNSA. Deletions cut 0 bases from V and 7 bases from J, with 13 bases between. CDR3 DNA sequence: TGTGCCAGCAGCTTAGCTTCAGGCGGACTAAATTCACCCCTCCACTTT. It specifies CASSLASGGLNSPLHF. Together with reference TRBV7-2 and TRBJ1-6, the CDR3 gives the full variable domain: GAGVSQSPSNKVTEKGKDVELRCDPISGHTALYWYRQSLGQGLEFLIYFQGNSAPDKSGLPSDRFSAERTGGSVSTLTIQRTQQEDSAVYLCASSLASGGLNSPLHFGNGTRLTVT.

This chain uses TRBV27 with TRBJ2-1, with D unclear. V was shortened by 5 bases and J by 0 bases, with 14 bases between the two germline ends. Per the germline V gene, CDR1 is MNHEY and CDR2 is SMNVEV (reference sequence). This CDR3 has 16 residues. CDR3 bases: TGTGCCAGCAGTCCCCGTTCCCTTAGCTCCTACAATGAGCAGTTCTTC. It codes for CASSPRSLSSYNEQFF.

The rearrangement joins TRBV7-2 to TRBJ1-4, with D possibly matching TRBD1 (6 bases). CDR1 and CDR2 (germline): SGHTA, FQGNSA. V was shortened by 5 bases and J by 7 bases, with 17 bases between the two germline ends. The CDR3 spans 15 residues. CDR3 protein: CASSISGTRAEKLFF. DNA of the CDR3: TGTGCCAGCAGCATATCCGGGACAAGGGCTGAAAAACTGTTTTTT.

V gene TRBV7-9 combines with J gene TRBJ2-1, with 7 bases lining up with TRBD1. The V gene's germline CDR1 is SEHNR and CDR2 FQNEAQ (reference sequence). The J segment lost 5 bases and the V segment lost 1 base, leaving 2 bases of the junction unmatched. The CDR3 runs to 14 residues. The CDR3 loop is CASSLETGNNEQFF. The CDR3, as DNA: TGTGCCAGCAGCTTAGAGACAGGGAACAATGAGCAGTTCTTC.

The CDR3 DNA follows: TGCGCCAGCAGCTTGATCCTAGCGGAAGAGACCCAGTACTTC. Its translation is CASSLILAEETQYF. This chain joins TRBV5-1 and TRBJ2-5; 7 positions match TRBD2. This CDR3 has 14 amino acids. With 1 base clipped from V and 3 bases from J, the junction kept 3 bases outside the gene matches. Germline V gene data show CDR1 as SGHRS and CDR2 as YFSETQ.

This clonotype was seen a few times. The chain joins TRBV7-2 to TRBJ2-3, with no clear D. The germline V gene has CDR1 SGHTA and CDR2 FQGNSA. Trimming removed 4 bases from V and 2 bases from J, with 7 bases in between. The CDR3 runs to 13 residues. This chain's CDR3 is CASSWRPTDTQYF. DNA for the CDR3: TGTGCCAGCAGCTGGCGACCCACAGATACGCAGTATTTT. Full variable domain (rest looked up from reference TRBV7-2 and TRBJ2-3): GAGVSQSPSNKVTEKGKDVELRCDPISGHTALYWYRQSLGQGLEFLIYFQGNSAPDKSGLPSDRFSAERTGGSVSTLTIQRTQQEDSAVYLCASSWRPTDTQYFGPGTRLTVL.

This rearrangement joins TRBV3-1 to TRBJ1-1, with D tentatively TRBD1 (6 bases). The CDR3 runs 14 residues. Germline V CDR1 and CDR2: LGHDT, YNNKEL (reference sequence). V shed 5 bases and J shed 4 bases, with 14 bases lying between them. The CDR3 nucleotides read TGTGCCAGCAGCTCGGACGGGGGCGGCACTGAAGCTTTCTTT. Translating gives CASSSDGGGTEAFF.

The V call is TRBV20-1, the J call TRBJ2-1, with a possible D match to TRBD2 (6 bases). The germline gives CDR1 DFQATT, CDR2 SNEGSKA (reference sequence). The CDR3 covers 13 residues. V was shortened by 3 bases and J by 6 bases, with 12 bases between the two germline ends. The DNA for the CDR3 is TGCAGTGCTAGGGGGGGACTGGGCAATGAGCAGTTCTTC. Protein sequence: CSARGGLGNEQFF.

By share of the sample, this clonotype is large. The chain uses TRBV11-2 and TRBJ1-5; a weak D match, TRBD1 (5 bases). This CDR3 spans 13 amino acids. Trimming removed 5 bases from V and 4 bases from J, with 9 bases in between. Germline V gives CDR1 SGHAT, CDR2 FQNNGV. CDR3 sequence: CASSQDMNQPQHF. CDR3 coding DNA: TGTGCCAGCAGCCAGGACATGAATCAGCCCCAGCATTTT.

The chain recombines TRBV2 with TRBJ2-1; D not resolved. Germline CDR1 SNHLY, CDR2 FYNNEI. The CDR3 consists of 14 residues. V dropped 2 bases and J dropped 3 bases, with 8 bases sitting between them. CDR3 loop: CASSELVFYNEQFF. The CDR3 nucleotides are TGTGCCAGCAGTGAACTAGTTTTCTACAATGAGCAGTTCTTC.

Concerning this clonotype: This may be a read error: a much more frequent sequence differs by one nucleotide. This chain connects TRBV28 to TRBJ2-1; 9 bases fit TRBD2. The V segment lost 8 bases and the J segment 6 bases; nucleotides outside the gene matches: 5. Germline CDR1 reads MDHEN; CDR2 reads SYDVKM. This CDR3 has 13 amino acids. The CDR3 nucleotides read TGTGCCAGCGGTCAGACTAGCGGCAATGAGCAGTTCTTC. It translates to CASGQTSGNEQFF. The full variable domain, its missing parts supplied by reference TRBV28 and TRBJ2-1, is DVKVTQSSRYLVKRTGEKVFLECVQDMDHENMFWYRQDPGLGLRLIYFSYDVKMKEKGDIPEGYSVSREKKERFSLILESASTNQTSMYLCASGQTSGNEQFFGPGTRLTVL.

This clonotype has ten or more counts. This chain joins TRBV7-6 and TRBJ2-1; D unclear. Trimming pared 0 bases from V and 10 bases from J, leaving 10 bases between. Germline-derived CDR1 and CDR2 are SGHVS and FNYEAQ. The CDR3 is 13 amino acids. CDR3 in DNA: TGTGCCAGCAGCTTAGCACGTAGTGTCGAGCAGTTCTTC. It is translated as CASSLARSVEQFF.

The rearrangement joins TRBV12-3 or TRBV12-4 to TRBJ1-6; 7 bases fit TRBD1. Trimming took 6 bases from V and 7 from J; bases not matched to a gene: 9. CDR3 length equals 15 residues. The CDR3 spells CASSVKRQGNSPLHF. CDR3 nucleotides: TGTGCCAGCAGCGTCAAGAGACAGGGAAATTCACCCCTCCACTTT.